The clone carrying this TCR beta chain showed up many times. TCRdb ran MiXCR on the 5' RACE reads and lists one entry per CDR3 protein. Among 300,000 to 400,000 distinct CDR3 sequences listed, over 9% were seen once. Germline V gene lookup returns CDR1 MNHEY and CDR2 SVGEGT. J gave up 9 bases and V 5 bases, and 10 bases lay outside the gene matches. The CDR3 loop spans 15 amino acids. The data were taken from a study of identical twins. These records were also assigned to another study, of yellow fever vaccine responses in identical twins.

The receptor was isolated from a woman under 30 in good health. This chain connects TRBV6-2 or TRBV6-3 to TRBJ2-1, with 10 positions matching TRBD2. The sequenced sample consisted of CD8+ T cells sorted from blood. The CDR3 reads CASSILGTSVAEQFF. The CDR3 DNA reads TGTGCCAGCAGTATCCTCGGGACTAGCGTTGCTGAGCAGTTCTTC.